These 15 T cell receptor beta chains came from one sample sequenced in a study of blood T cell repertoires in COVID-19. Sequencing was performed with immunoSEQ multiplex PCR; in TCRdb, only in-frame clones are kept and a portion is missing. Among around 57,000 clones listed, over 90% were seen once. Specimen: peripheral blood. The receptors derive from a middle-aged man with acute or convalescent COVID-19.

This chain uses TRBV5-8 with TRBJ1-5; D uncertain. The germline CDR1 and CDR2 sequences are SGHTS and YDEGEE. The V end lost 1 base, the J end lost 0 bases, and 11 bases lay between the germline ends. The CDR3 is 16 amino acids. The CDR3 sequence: CASSLFEIYSNQPQHF. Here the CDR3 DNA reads TGTGCCAGCAGCTTGTTCGAGATTTATAGCAATCAGCCCCAGCATTTT. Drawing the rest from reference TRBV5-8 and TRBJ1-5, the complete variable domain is EAGVTQSPTHLIKTRGQQATLRCSPISGHTSVYWYQQALGLGLQFLLWYDEGEERNRGNFPPRFSGRQFPNYSSELNVNALELEDSALYLCASSLFEIYSNQPQHFGDGTRLSIL.

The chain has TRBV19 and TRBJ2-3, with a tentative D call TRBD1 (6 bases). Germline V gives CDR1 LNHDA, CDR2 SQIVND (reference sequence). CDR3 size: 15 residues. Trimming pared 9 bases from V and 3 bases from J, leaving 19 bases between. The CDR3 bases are TGTGCCAGCAGGGGCATGTGGGGGAGAACAGATACGCAGTATTTT. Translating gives CASRGMWGRTDTQYF.

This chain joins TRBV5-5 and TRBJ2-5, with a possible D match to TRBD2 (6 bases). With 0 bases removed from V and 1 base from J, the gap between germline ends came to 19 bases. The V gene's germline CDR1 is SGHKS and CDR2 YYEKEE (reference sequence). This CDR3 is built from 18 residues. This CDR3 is CASSLVTAGAGIQETQYF. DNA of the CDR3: TGTGCCAGCAGCTTGGTAACAGCCGGGGCGGGAATCCAAGAGACCCAGTACTTC.

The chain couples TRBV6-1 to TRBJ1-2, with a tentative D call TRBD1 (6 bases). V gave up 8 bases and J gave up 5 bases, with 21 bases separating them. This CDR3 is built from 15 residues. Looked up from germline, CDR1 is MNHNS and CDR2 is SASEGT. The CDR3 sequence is CASRSGTWEPYGYTF. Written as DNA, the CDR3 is TGTGCCAGCCGAAGCGGGACATGGGAACCTTATGGCTACACCTTC.

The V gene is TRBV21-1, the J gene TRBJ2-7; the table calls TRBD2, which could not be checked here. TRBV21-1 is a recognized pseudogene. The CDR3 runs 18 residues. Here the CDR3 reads CASSKENPGTSETYEQYF. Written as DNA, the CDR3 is TGTGCCAGCAGCAAAGAGAACCCCGGGACTAGCGAAACCTACGAGCAGTACTTC.

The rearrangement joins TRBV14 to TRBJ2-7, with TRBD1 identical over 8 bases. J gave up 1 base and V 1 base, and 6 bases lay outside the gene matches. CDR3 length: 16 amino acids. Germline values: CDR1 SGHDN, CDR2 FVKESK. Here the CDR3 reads CASSQAAGTGSYEQYF. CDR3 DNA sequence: TGTGCCAGCAGCCAAGCAGCTGGGACAGGTTCCTACGAGCAGTACTTC.

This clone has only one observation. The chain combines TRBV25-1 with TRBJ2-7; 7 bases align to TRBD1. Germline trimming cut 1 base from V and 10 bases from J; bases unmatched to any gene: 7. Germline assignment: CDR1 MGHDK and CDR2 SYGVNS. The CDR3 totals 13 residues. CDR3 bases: TGTGCCAGCAGTGAATGGGGACAGATAATCCAGTACTTC. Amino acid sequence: CASSEWGQIIQYF.

The CDR3 loop is CAWSTQGVSSYNSPLHF. In DNA form, the CDR3 reads TGTGCCTGGAGTACCCAAGGGGTTAGCTCCTATAATTCACCCCTCCACTTT. This chain connects TRBV30 to TRBJ1-6, with a tentative D call TRBD1 (5 bases). In germline, CDR1 is GTSNPN, CDR2 SVGIG (reference sequence). Trimming pared 2 bases from V and 0 bases from J, leaving 14 bases between. This CDR3 comprises 17 residues.

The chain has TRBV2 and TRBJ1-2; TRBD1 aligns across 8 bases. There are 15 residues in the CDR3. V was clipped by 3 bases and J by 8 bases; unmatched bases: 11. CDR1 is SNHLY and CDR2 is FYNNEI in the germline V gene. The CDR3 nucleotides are TGTGCCAGCAGTGATCCCAAGACAGGGGAAAAAGGCTACACCTTC. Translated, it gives CASSDPKTGEKGYTF. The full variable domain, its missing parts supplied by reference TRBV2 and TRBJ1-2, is EPEVTQTPSHQVTQMGQEVILRCVPISNHLYFYWYRQILGQKVEFLVSFYNNEISEKSEIFDDQFSVERPDGSNFTLKIRSTKLEDSAMYFCASSDPKTGEKGYTFGSGTRLTVV.

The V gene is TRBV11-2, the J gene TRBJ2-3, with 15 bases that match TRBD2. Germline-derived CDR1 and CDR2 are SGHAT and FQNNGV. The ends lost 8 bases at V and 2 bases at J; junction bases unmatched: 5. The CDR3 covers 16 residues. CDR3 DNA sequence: TGTGCCAGCGGGACTAGCGGGAGGACGAACACAGATACGCAGTATTTT. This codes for CASGTSGRTNTDTQYF.

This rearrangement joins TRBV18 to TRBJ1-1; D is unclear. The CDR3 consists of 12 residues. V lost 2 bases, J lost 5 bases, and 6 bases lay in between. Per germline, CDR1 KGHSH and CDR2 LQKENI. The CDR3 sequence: CASSPSRTEAFF. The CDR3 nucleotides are TGTGCCAGCTCACCAAGCCGAACTGAAGCTTTCTTT.

Here the CDR3 reads CSVEAPDSSYEQYF. CDR3 sequence (DNA): TGCAGCGTTGAAGCCCCCGACAGCTCCTACGAGCAGTACTTC. The chain employs TRBV29-1 and TRBJ2-7, with D possibly TRBD1 on 5 matching bases. Trimming shortened V by 1 base and J by 0 bases, and 10 bases separated the two germline ends. The CDR3 consists of 14 residues. Germline-derived CDR1 and CDR2 are SQVTM and ANQGSEA.

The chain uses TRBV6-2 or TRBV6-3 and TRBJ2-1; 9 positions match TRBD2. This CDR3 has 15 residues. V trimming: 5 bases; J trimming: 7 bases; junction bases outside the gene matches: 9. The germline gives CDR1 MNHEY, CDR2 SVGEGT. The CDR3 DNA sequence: TGTGCCAGCAGTCTTAGCGGGAGAGGGATGAATGAGCAGTTCTTC. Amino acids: CASSLSGRGMNEQFF.

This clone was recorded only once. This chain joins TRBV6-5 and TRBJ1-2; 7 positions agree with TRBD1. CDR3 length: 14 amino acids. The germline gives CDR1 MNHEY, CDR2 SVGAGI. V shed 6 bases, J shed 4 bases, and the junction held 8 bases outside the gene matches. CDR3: CASRPTGSAYGYTF. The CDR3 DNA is TGTGCCAGCAGGCCGACAGGGTCGGCCTATGGCTACACCTTC.

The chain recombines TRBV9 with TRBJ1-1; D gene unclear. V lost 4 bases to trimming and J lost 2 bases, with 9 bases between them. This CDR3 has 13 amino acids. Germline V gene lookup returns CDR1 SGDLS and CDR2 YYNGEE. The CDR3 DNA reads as TGTGCCAGCAGCTTCAGTTCTAACACTGAAGCTTTCTTT. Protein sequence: CASSFSSNTEAFF. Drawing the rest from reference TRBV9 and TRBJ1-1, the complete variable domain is DSGVTQTPKHLITATGQRVTLRCSPRSGDLSVYWYQQSLDQGLQFLIQYYNGEERAKGNILERFSAQQFPDLHSELNLSSLELGDSALYFCASSFSSNTEAFFGQGTRLTVV.